This T cell receptor (beta chain) was identified in a study of T cell responses to AZD1222 COVID-19 vaccine. General observations from the study: Spike-specific TCR breadth and depth were elevated following two AZD1222 doses.

On this clone: Its antigen is as yet unknown.

Clones were read by immunoSEQ multiplex PCR, and TCRdb kept only the in-frame ones, dropping some. The sample comprises about 99,000 clones, approximately 90% of which are singletons, and 8% to 9.5% rests with the top ten. V dropped 6 bases and J dropped 5; count of bases not matched to a gene: 7. The CDR3 contains 13 residues. Germline V gene lookup returns CDR1 MNHEY and CDR2 SVGEGT. V gene TRBV6-2 or TRBV6-3 combines with J gene TRBJ2-7; TRBD1 aligns across 7 bases. The sequence came from an adult who received the AZD1222 COVID-19 vaccine. The sequenced sample was peripheral blood, obtained 28 days after the second AZD1222 dose. The CDR3 is CASSPVDRDEQYF. CDR3 coding DNA: TGTGCCAGCAGCCCCGTCGACAGGGACGAGCAGTACTTC.